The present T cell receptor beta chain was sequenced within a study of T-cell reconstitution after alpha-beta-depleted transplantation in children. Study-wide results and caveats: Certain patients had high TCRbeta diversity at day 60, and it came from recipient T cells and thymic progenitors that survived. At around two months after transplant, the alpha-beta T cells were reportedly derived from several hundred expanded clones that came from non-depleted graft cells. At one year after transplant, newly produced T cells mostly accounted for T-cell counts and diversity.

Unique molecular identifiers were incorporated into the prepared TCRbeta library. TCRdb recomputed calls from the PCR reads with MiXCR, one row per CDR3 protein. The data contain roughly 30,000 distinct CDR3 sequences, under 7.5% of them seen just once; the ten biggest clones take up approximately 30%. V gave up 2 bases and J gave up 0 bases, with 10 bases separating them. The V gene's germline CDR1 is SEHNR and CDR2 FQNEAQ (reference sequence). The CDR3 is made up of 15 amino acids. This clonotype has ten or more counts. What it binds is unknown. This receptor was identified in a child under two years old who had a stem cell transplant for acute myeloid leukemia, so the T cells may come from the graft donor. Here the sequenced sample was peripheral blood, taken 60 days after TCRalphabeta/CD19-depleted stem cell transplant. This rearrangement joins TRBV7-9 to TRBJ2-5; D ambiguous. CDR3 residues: CASSLSGDYQETQYF. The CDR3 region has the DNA TGTGCCAGCAGCTTATCGGGCGACTACCAAGAGACCCAGTACTTC.